Below are 27 T cell receptor beta chains sequenced from a single sample in a study of vaccination effects on CD4 cells after COVID-19. ViraFEST expansion of antigen-specific CD4+ T cells with viral peptide pools preceded sequencing. Researchers isolated CD4+ T cells once approximately eleven days of culture had elapsed. Every participant took two doses of the BNT162b2 or mRNA-1273 vaccine. Antigen specificity for these receptors is unknown. Here immunoSEQ multiplex PCR was the method, and the copy in TCRdb shows in-frame clones only, minus some. The profile covers just under 60,000 clones, with roughly three quarters appearing a single time and roughly 2% taken by the ten largest. Sequenced material: CD4+ T cells from PBMCs cultured with HCoV-OC43 spike peptides, taken after COVID-19 vaccination. Subset defined: HCoV-OC43 spike overlapping peptide pool stimulation. These receptors were taken from a human donor who received a COVID-19 vaccine.

The J gene is TRBJ2-1, the V gene TRBV7-3; no clear D. The V gene lost 3 bases and the J gene lost 2 bases, with 11 bases spanning the gap. The CDR3 is made up of 15 amino acids. Germline V lookup: CDR1 SGHTA, CDR2 FQGTGA. CDR3 sequence (DNA): TGTGCCAGCAGCTTCCAATCCCCCCCCTACAATGAGCAGTTCTTC. Its translation: CASSFQSPPYNEQFF.

The rearrangement links TRBV3-1 (or the pseudogene TRBV3-2) to TRBJ2-3; TRBD2 matches at 8 bases. The CDR3 covers 14 residues. CDR1 is LGHDT and CDR2 is YNNKEL in the germline V gene (reference sequence). Trimming took 4 bases from V and 3 from J; bases not matched to a gene: 3. The CDR3 region has the DNA TGTGCCAGCAGCCGAGGACTAGCAACAGATACGCAGTATTTT. As protein: CASSRGLATDTQYF.

The V and J genes are TRBV18 and TRBJ1-2, with D hard to call. The V end was cut by 5 bases, the J end by 2 bases, with 21 bases between. The CDR3 is made up of 17 amino acids. Germline loops: CDR1 KGHSH, CDR2 LQKENI. The CDR3 nucleotides are TGTGCCAGCTCAAAGTCCCCTGGCCGCGAGGGCAACTATGGCTACACCTTC. Translation: CASSKSPGREGNYGYTF.

This chain joins TRBV18 and TRBJ2-2, with a tentative D call TRBD1 (5 bases). V was trimmed by 0 bases and J by 0 bases, leaving 5 bases between them. The CDR3 is made up of 15 amino acids. Germline CDR1 is KGHSH and CDR2 is LQKENI. The CDR3 loop reads CASSPPTANTGELFF. The CDR3 bases are TGTGCCAGCTCACCACCGACAGCGAACACCGGGGAGCTGTTTTTT.

This clone was found once. This chain uses TRBV28 with TRBJ2-7; 9 bases map to TRBD1. V shed 2 bases, J shed 0 bases, and the junction held 11 bases outside the gene matches. Germline assignment: CDR1 MDHEN and CDR2 SYDVKM. The CDR3 is 18 amino acids. DNA of the CDR3: TGTGCCAGCAGTTTACCCTGGGGACAGGGAAGGAGCTCCTACGAGCAGTACGTC. This codes for CASSLPWGQGRSSYEQYV.

V gene TRBV24-1 combines with J gene TRBJ2-3; D gene uncertain. The germline V gene has CDR1 KGHDR and CDR2 SFDVKD. Trimming shortened V by 4 bases and J by 6 bases, and 16 bases separated the two germline ends. This CDR3 is built from 15 residues. The CDR3 loop is CATSEAGPLTDTQYF. The DNA of the CDR3 is TGTGCCACCAGTGAGGCCGGTCCCTTGACCGATACGCAGTATTTT.

This clone was counted once. J is TRBJ1-5 and V is TRBV19; 9 positions match TRBD1. Germline V gene data show CDR1 as LNHDA and CDR2 as SQIVND (reference sequence). The CDR3 spans 15 residues. V lost 10 bases to trimming and J lost 6 bases; unmatched junction nucleotides: 13. DNA for the CDR3: TGTGCCACTACAACCGGGACAGGGTCTTTTCAGCCCCAGCATTTT. Residues: CATTTGTGSFQPQHF.

The chain combines TRBV5-1 with TRBJ2-2, with 10 bases aligning to TRBD2. CDR3 length equals 16 residues. CDR1 and CDR2 from the germline V gene are SGHRS and YFSETQ. V lost 5 bases to trimming and J lost 1 base; unmatched junction nucleotides: 5. In DNA, the CDR3 is TGCGCCAGCAGTTATCTAGCGGGGGAGAACACCGGGGAGCTGTTTTTT. This gives the protein CASSYLAGENTGELFF.

The chain uses TRBV2 and TRBJ1-1, with TRBD1 matching 9 bases. V lost 7 bases to trimming and J lost 5 bases; unmatched junction nucleotides: 5. Germline V gene lookup returns CDR1 SNHLY and CDR2 FYNNEI. This CDR3 has 13 amino acids. CDR3 DNA sequence: TGTGCCAGCACCGGGACAGGGTGGACTGAAGCTTTCTTT. Protein product: CASTGTGWTEAFF. Drawing the rest from reference TRBV2 and TRBJ1-1, the complete variable domain is EPEVTQTPSHQVTQMGQEVILRCVPISNHLYFYWYRQILGQKVEFLVSFYNNEISEKSEIFDDQFSVERPDGSNFTLKIRSTKLEDSAMYFCASTGTGWTEAFFGQGTRLTVV.

This rearrangement joins TRBV30 to TRBJ2-5, with D uncertain. V was cut by 3 bases and J by 4 bases, with 24 bases left in between. This CDR3 has 17 residues. Per the germline V gene, CDR1 is GTSNPN and CDR2 is SVGIG (reference sequence). The CDR3 DNA follows: TGTGCCTGGAGCTTGATCAGACGATCCCGGTTTCTAGAGACCCAGTACTTC. It specifies CAWSLIRRSRFLETQYF.

The chain couples TRBV9 to TRBJ1-4; 9 nucleotides line up with TRBD1. Germline V gives CDR1 SGDLS, CDR2 YYNGEE. The junction had 5 bases not matched to a gene; V was cut back by 4 bases and J by 7 bases. The CDR3 runs to 14 residues. CDR3 protein: CASSPRDRVEKLFF. In DNA, the CDR3 is TGTGCCAGCAGCCCCCGGGACAGGGTTGAAAAACTGTTTTTT.

V and J are TRBV7-8 and TRBJ1-2, with a weak D call TRBD1 (6 bases). The CDR3 extends over 15 amino acids. Trimming removed 0 bases at V and 0 bases at J, with 8 bases between. The germline gives CDR1 SGHVS, CDR2 FQNEAQ. The CDR3: CASSLAGQTNYGYTF. The CDR3 nucleotides are TGTGCCAGCAGCTTAGCTGGACAGACTAACTATGGCTACACCTTC. Looking up the rest from reference TRBV7-8 and TRBJ1-2 gives the full variable domain: GAGVSQSPRYKVAKRGQDVALRCDPISGHVSLFWYQQALGQGPEFLTYFQNEAQLDKSGLPSDRFFAERPEGSVSTLKIQRTQQEDSAVYLCASSLAGQTNYGYTFGSGTRLTVV.

The V call is TRBV20-1, the J call TRBJ1-1; 7 bases map to TRBD1. J gave up 3 bases and V 3 bases, and 4 bases lay outside the gene matches. CDR3 length: 13 residues. From germline, CDR1 is DFQATT and CDR2 SNEGSKA (reference sequence). The CDR3 reads CSASDRVHTEAFF. The CDR3 DNA reads TGCAGTGCTAGTGACAGGGTGCACACTGAAGCTTTCTTT.

The genes are TRBV25-1 and TRBJ2-3; D is undetermined. The CDR3 contains 14 residues. Trimming removed 3 bases from V and 3 bases from J, with 10 bases in between. Germline CDR1 reads MGHDK; CDR2 reads SYGVNS. CDR3 loop: CASSDRPSTDTQYF. In nucleotides, the CDR3 is TGTGCCAGCAGTGACCGTCCTAGTACAGATACGCAGTATTTT.

V and J are TRBV2 and TRBJ2-2; no clear D gene. Germline assignment: CDR1 SNHLY and CDR2 FYNNEI. The CDR3 consists of 14 residues. V was shortened by 2 bases and J by 1 base, with 5 bases between the two germline ends. CDR3 in DNA: TGTGCCAGCAGTGAAAGACAGAACACCGGGGAGCTGTTTTTT. Translated, it gives CASSERQNTGELFF.

The gene calls are TRBV28 and TRBJ1-3; 7 nucleotides line up with TRBD1. Germline-derived CDR1 and CDR2 are MDHEN and SYDVKM. The CDR3 is 13 residues long. Trimming took 5 bases from V and 6 from J; bases not matched to a gene: 4. CDR3 sequence: CASSDRVPNTIYF. The CDR3 DNA follows: TGTGCCAGCAGTGACAGGGTCCCAAACACCATATATTTT.

J is TRBJ2-7 and V is TRBV19, with D perhaps being TRBD1 or TRBD2 (5 bases each). Trimming shortened V by 5 bases and J by 0 bases, and 14 bases separated the two germline ends. The CDR3 contains 15 residues. Germline V gene data show CDR1 as LNHDA and CDR2 as SQIVND (reference sequence). This chain's CDR3 is CASSPRDGASYEQYV. The CDR3 nucleotides are TGTGCCAGTAGTCCCCGGGACGGAGCCTCCTACGAGCAGTACGTC.

This rearrangement joins TRBV10-1 to TRBJ2-5; D tentatively reads TRBD1 or TRBD2 (5 bases each). V gave up 6 bases and J gave up 2 bases, with 10 bases separating them. Germline-derived CDR1 and CDR2 are WNHNN and SYGVQD (reference sequence). CDR3 length equals 13 residues. CDR3 region: CASSKGPQETQYF. The CDR3 nucleotides are TGCGCCAGCAGCAAGGGACCGCAAGAGACCCAGTACTTC.

The CDR3 DNA reads as TGCAGTGCTCCGAAAGAAAAACTGTTTTTT. This encodes CSAPKEKLFF. The gene calls are TRBV20-1 and TRBJ1-4; no clear D gene. Germline V lookup: CDR1 DFQATT, CDR2 SNEGSKA (reference sequence). V lost 5 bases and J 8 bases, leaving 6 bases between the germline ends. The CDR3 totals 10 residues.

This clone is a singleton in its sample. The rearrangement links TRBV24-1 to TRBJ2-3, with no clear D. V lost 3 bases to trimming and J lost 6 bases, with 21 bases between them. Germline V gene data show CDR1 as KGHDR and CDR2 as SFDVKD. The CDR3 sequence is 17 residues long. CDR3 nucleotides: TGTGCCACCAGTGATCGGGCTCCTTCAGCGCGCGTGGATACGCAGTATTTT. Translated: CATSDRAPSARVDTQYF.

This clone was recorded a few times. The chain's CDR3 is CASSSPSSGERPGELFF. CDR3 bases: TGTGCCAGCAGCTCCCCGTCTAGCGGGGAGAGGCCCGGGGAGCTGTTTTTT. This chain links TRBV9 with TRBJ2-2; 9 nucleotides agree with TRBD2. The trim removed 4 bases at V and 6 bases at J, leaving 13 bases unmatched. The CDR3 totals 17 residues. The germline gives CDR1 SGDLS, CDR2 YYNGEE. The full variable domain, with the rest looked up from reference TRBV9 and TRBJ2-2, is DSGVTQTPKHLITATGQRVTLRCSPRSGDLSVYWYQQSLDQGLQFLIQYYNGEERAKGNILERFSAQQFPDLHSELNLSSLELGDSALYFCASSSPSSGERPGELFFGEGSRLTVL.

The rearrangement uses TRBV19 and TRBJ2-1, with a tentative D call TRBD2 (5 bases). Germline CDR1 reads LNHDA; CDR2 reads SQIVND (reference sequence). CDR3 length: 18 amino acids. Trimming removed 0 bases from V and 0 bases from J, with 15 bases in between. The CDR3 nucleotides are TGTGCCAGTAGTATAGAGTATGGGAGAGGGAGCTCCTACAATGAGCAGTTCTTC. Translating gives CASSIEYGRGSSYNEQFF.

A word on this clone: The junction departs from the called germline gene at one end, perhaps through a read error. The chain employs TRBV3-1 (or the pseudogene TRBV3-2) and TRBJ1-5; TRBD1 might be the D (6 bases). The CDR3 loop spans 14 amino acids. The germline gives CDR1 LGHDT, CDR2 YNNKEL (reference sequence). CDR3 DNA: TGTGCCAGCAGTCAAGGACAGCCGAATCAGCCCCAGCATTTT. Amino acid sequence: CASSQGQPNQPQHF.

The chain couples TRBV2 to TRBJ2-5; 7 positions match TRBD2. Per germline, CDR1 SNHLY and CDR2 FYNNEI. This CDR3 is built from 15 residues. With V trimmed by 6 bases and J by 4 bases, 11 bases remained unmatched. The DNA for the CDR3 is TGTGCCAGCAGCCCCACTAGCGTCCAGGCAGAGACCCAGTACTTC. Translated, it gives CASSPTSVQAETQYF. Using reference TRBV2 and TRBJ2-5 for the parts outside the CDR3, the full variable domain is EPEVTQTPSHQVTQMGQEVILRCVPISNHLYFYWYRQILGQKVEFLVSFYNNEISEKSEIFDDQFSVERPDGSNFTLKIRSTKLEDSAMYFCASSPTSVQAETQYFGPGTRLLVL.

The table lists this clone with a few counts. This chain uses TRBV18 with TRBJ2-2; the D is unclear. This CDR3 is 14 amino acids long. From germline, CDR1 is KGHSH and CDR2 LQKENI. V was clipped by 3 bases and J by 3 bases, with 8 bases between them. The CDR3 here is CASSPNHDTGELFF. DNA of the CDR3: TGTGCCAGCTCACCGAATCACGACACCGGGGAGCTGTTTTTT.

The chain links TRBV5-4 to TRBJ2-2; D gene ambiguous. Germline V gives CDR1 SGHNT, CDR2 YYREEE (reference sequence). V shed 2 bases and J shed 4 bases, with 9 bases lying between them. The CDR3 is made up of 14 amino acids. CDR3 nucleotides: TGTGCCAGCAGCTTAACAGAACTCACCGGGGAGCTGTTTTTT. Amino acid sequence: CASSLTELTGELFF.

The gene calls are TRBV24-1 and TRBJ2-3; 7 bases agree with TRBD1. The germline CDR1 and CDR2 sequences are KGHDR and SFDVKD. V trimming: 9 bases; J trimming: 3 bases; junction bases outside the gene matches: 5. The CDR3 runs 13 residues. CDR3 coding DNA: TGTGCCACCGGGACAGAAAAAACAGATACGCAGTATTTT. Encoded protein: CATGTEKTDTQYF.